The clone carrying this TCR beta chain appeared a single time. The data were obtained in a study of blood T cell repertoires in COVID-19. The overall study: Samples came from the United States, Italy and Spain, spanning acute and convalescent COVID-19.

The ends lost 2 bases at V and 4 bases at J; junction bases unmatched: 9. This CDR3 comprises 16 residues. Germline CDR1 reads MNHNY; CDR2 reads SVGAGI (reference sequence). TCRdb's copy holds only in-frame clones and misses some; the assay was immunoSEQ multiplex PCR. This table has approximately 290,000 clones, 90% appearing once. The chain combines TRBV6-6 with TRBJ1-1; TRBD1 agrees at 8 bases. The sequence derives from a woman younger than 35 with acute COVID-19. The material sequenced was PBMCs or T cells enriched from blood (not recorded which). The CDR3: CASSYDQGQVGTEAFF. As DNA, the CDR3 is TGTGCCAGCAGTTACGATCAGGGACAGGTGGGCACTGAAGCTTTCTTT.